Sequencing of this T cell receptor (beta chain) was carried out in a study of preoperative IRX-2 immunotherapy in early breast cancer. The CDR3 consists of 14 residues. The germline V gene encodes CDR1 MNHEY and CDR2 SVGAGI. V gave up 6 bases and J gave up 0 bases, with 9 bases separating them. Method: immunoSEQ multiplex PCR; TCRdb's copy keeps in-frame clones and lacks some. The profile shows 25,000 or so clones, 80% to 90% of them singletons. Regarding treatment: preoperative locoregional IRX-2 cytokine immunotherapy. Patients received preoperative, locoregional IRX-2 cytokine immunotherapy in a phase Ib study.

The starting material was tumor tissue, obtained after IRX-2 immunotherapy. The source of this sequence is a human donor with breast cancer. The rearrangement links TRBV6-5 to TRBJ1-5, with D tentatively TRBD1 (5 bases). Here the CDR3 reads CASRGQHSNQPQHF. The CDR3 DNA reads TGTGCCAGCAGGGGGCAGCATAGCAATCAGCCCCAGCATTTT.